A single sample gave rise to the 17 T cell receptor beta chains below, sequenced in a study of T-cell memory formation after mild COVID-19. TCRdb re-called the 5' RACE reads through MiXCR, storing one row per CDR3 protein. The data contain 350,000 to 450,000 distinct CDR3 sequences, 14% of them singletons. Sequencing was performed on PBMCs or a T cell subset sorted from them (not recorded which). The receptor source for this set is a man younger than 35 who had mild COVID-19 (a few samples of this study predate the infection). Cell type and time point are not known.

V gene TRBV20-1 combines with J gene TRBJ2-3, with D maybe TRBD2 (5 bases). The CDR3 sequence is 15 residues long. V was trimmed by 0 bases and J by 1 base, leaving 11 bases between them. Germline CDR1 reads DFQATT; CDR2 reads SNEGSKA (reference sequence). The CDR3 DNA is TGCAGTGCTAGAGATACGGGGTGGGGCACAGATACGCAGTATTTT. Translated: CSARDTGWGTDTQYF.

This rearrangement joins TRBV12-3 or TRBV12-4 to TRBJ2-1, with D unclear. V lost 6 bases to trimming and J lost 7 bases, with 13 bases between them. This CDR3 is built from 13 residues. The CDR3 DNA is TGTGCCAGCAGGGGCCCCCGGCCGAATGAGCAGTTCTTC. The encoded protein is CASRGPRPNEQFF.

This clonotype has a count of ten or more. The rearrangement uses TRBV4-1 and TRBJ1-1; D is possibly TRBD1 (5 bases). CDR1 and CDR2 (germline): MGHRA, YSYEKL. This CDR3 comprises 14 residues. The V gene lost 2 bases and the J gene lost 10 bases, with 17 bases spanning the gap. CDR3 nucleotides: TGCGCCAGCAGCCAACCTCCAGAGGGGCGTGGAGCTTTCTTT. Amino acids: CASSQPPEGRGAFF.

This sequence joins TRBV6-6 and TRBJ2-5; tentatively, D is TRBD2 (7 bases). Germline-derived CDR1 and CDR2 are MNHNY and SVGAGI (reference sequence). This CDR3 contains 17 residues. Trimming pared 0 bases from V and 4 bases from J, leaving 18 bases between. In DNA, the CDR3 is TGTGCCAGCAGTTACTCGCCATCCGGGGGGCCGCGAGAGACCCAGTACTTC. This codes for CASSYSPSGGPRETQYF.

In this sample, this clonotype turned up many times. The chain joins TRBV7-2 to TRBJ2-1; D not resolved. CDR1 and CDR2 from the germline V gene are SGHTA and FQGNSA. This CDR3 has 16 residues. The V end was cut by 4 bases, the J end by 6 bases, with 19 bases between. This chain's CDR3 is CASSSPPRQTPNEQFF. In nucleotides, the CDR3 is TGTGCCAGCAGCTCTCCCCCGCGCCAGACACCCAATGAGCAGTTCTTC.

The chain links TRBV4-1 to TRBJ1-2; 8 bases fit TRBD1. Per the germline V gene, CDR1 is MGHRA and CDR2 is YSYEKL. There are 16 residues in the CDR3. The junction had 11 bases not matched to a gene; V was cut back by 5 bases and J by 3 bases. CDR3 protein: CASSSMSGQGHYGYTF. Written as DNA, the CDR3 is TGCGCCAGCAGCTCAATGTCAGGACAGGGTCACTATGGCTACACCTTC.

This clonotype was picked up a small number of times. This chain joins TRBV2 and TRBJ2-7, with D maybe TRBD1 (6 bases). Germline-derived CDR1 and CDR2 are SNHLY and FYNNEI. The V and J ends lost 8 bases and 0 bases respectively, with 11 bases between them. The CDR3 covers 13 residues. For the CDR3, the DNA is TGTGCCAGCGGGACAACAAGCTCCTACGAGCAGTACTTC. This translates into CASGTTSSYEQYF.

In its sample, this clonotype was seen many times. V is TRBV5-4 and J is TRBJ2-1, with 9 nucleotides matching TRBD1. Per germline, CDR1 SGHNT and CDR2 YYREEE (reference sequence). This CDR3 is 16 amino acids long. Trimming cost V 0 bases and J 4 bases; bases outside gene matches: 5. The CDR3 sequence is CASSLATGGSYNEQFF. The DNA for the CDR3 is TGTGCCAGCAGCTTGGCGACAGGGGGGAGTTACAATGAGCAGTTCTTC.

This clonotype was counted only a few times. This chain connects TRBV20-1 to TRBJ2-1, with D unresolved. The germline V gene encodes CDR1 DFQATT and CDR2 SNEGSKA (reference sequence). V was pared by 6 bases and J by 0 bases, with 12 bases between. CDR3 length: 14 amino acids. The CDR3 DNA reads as TGCAGTGCCCTGGCGCTGAGCTCCTACAATGAGCAGTTCTTC. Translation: CSALALSSYNEQFF.

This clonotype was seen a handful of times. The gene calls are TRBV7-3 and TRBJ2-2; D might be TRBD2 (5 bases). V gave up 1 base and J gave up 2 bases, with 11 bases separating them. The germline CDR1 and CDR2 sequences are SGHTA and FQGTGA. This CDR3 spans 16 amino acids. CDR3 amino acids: CASSLNDYRNTGELFF. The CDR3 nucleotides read TGTGCCAGCAGCTTAAACGACTACCGAAACACCGGGGAGCTGTTTTTT.

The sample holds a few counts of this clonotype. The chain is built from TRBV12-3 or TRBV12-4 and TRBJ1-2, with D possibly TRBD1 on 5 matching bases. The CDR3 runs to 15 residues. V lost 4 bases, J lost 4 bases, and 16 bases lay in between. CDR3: CASSSGGLIIYGYTF. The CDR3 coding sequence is TGTGCCAGCAGTTCGGGGGGATTGATCATCTATGGCTACACCTTC.

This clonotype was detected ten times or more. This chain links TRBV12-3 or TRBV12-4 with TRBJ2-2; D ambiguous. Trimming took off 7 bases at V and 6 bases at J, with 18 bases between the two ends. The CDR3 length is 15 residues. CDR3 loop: CASTRNPLGSGELFF. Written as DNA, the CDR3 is TGTGCCAGCACCAGAAACCCCCTTGGGTCCGGGGAGCTGTTTTTT.

The CDR3 spells CASRIGGGTDTQYF. CDR3 nucleotides: TGTGCCAGCAGAATCGGGGGGGGCACAGATACGCAGTATTTT. J is TRBJ2-3 and V is TRBV6-5; TRBD2 aligns across 8 bases. This CDR3 has 14 residues. Trimming at V came to 6 bases and at J to 1 base, leaving 3 bases not matched to a gene. The germline gives CDR1 MNHEY, CDR2 SVGAGI.

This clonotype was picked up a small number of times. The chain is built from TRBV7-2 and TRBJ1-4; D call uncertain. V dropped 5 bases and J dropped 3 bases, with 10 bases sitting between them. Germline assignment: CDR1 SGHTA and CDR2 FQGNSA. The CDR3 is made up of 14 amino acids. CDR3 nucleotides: TGTGCCAGCAGCCAAAACTCGGCTAATGAAAAACTGTTTTTT. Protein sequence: CASSQNSANEKLFF.

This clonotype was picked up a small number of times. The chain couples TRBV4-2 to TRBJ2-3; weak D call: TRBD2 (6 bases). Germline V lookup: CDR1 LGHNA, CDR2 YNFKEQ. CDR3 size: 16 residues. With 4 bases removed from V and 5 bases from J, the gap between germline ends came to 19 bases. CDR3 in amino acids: CASSREVGRGIDTQYF. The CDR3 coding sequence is TGTGCCAGCAGCCGAGAGGTCGGGCGGGGAATAGATACGCAGTATTTT.

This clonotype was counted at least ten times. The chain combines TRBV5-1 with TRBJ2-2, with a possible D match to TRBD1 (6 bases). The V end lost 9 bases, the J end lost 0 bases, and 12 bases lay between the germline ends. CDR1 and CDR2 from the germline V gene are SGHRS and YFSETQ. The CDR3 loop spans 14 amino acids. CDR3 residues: CATRQVANTGELFF. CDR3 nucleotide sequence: TGCGCCACCAGACAGGTTGCGAACACCGGGGAGCTGTTTTTT.

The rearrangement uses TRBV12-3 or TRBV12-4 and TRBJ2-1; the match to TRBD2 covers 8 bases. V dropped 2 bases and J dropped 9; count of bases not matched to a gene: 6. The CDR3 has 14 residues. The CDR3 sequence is CASSLSGGGIEQFF. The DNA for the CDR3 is TGTGCCAGCAGTTTAAGCGGGGGCGGGATTGAGCAGTTCTTC.